This T cell receptor beta chain was sequenced for a study of glioma-infiltrating T cells. Notes on the study in general: CDR3 overlap between tissue and blood was very small. Tissue-blood divergence was below expectation in non-neoplastic patients, above in gliomas.

There are 17 residues in the CDR3. From germline, CDR1 is LGHNA and CDR2 YNFKEQ. V lost 0 bases, J lost 0 bases, and 4 bases stayed unmatched. TCR alpha and beta CDR3 regions were amplified from RNA using iRepertoire nested multiplex PCR. MiXCR, applied by TCRdb to the multiplex PCR reads, yields one record per CDR3 protein. Found here are over 140,000 distinct CDR3 sequences, approximately 39% of them singletons; the top ten hold around 20%. On this clonotype: The antigen is undetermined.

Sequenced input: glioma tissue, nonneoplastic brain tissue, or PBMCs (not recorded which). The chain has TRBV4-2 and TRBJ2-1; 8 nucleotides align to TRBD2. This clonotype originated in a human donor with low-grade glioma or glioblastoma, undergoing nonglioma brain surgery, or in good health (not recorded which). The CDR3 sequence is CASSQEIAGSSYNEQFF. The DNA of the CDR3 is TGTGCCAGCAGCCAAGAGATAGCGGGGAGCTCCTACAATGAGCAGTTCTTC.